The 25 T cell receptor beta chains reported below all come from one sample, sequenced in a study of cytomegalovirus exposure and HLA in healthy donors. The repertoire was sequenced with immunoSEQ multiplex PCR; TCRdb's copy has only in-frame clones and lacks some. This table has fewer than 150,000 clones, around 87% appearing once. Sequenced sample: PBMCs. The receptors shown here come from a young man in good health and CMV-seropositive.

The chain joins TRBV5-1 to TRBJ2-3; 11 nucleotides agree with TRBD2. V dropped 7 bases and J dropped 4; count of bases not matched to a gene: 8. The CDR3 has 15 residues. CDR1 is SGHRS and CDR2 is YFSETQ in the germline V gene. Here the CDR3 reads CASALSGGASDTQYF. The CDR3 DNA sequence: TGCGCCAGCGCTCTTAGCGGGGGGGCATCAGATACGCAGTATTTT.

V is TRBV14 and J is TRBJ2-1; D gene ambiguous. The CDR3 runs to 14 residues. With 4 bases removed from V and 0 bases from J, the gap between germline ends came to 7 bases. The germline gives CDR1 SGHDN, CDR2 FVKESK. The CDR3 region has the DNA TGTGCCAGCAGCCCCTCTAGCTCCTACAATGAGCAGTTCTTC. Its protein is CASSPSSSYNEQFF.

V usage is TRBV30 and J usage is TRBJ1-4; TRBD1 is a possible D gene (5 bases). The germline V and J ends were trimmed by 8 bases and 6 bases, with 25 bases remaining between them. The CDR3 runs 16 residues. Germline V gene lookup returns CDR1 GTSNPN and CDR2 SVGIG (reference sequence). The CDR3 DNA sequence: TGTGCCGGGGGGAAGGGCCTAACCGCTAGGGATGAAAAACTGTTTTTT. It translates to CAGGKGLTARDEKLFF.

J is TRBJ1-2 and V is TRBV30, with 9 bases aligning to TRBD1. The length of the CDR3 is 14 residues. Unmatched junction bases numbered 3, after V lost 2 bases and J lost 2 bases. Germline assignment: CDR1 GTSNPN and CDR2 SVGIG (reference sequence). The CDR3 DNA reads TGTGCCTGGAGTACTGGACAGGGGAACTATGGCTACACCTTC. Translating gives CAWSTGQGNYGYTF.

The genes are TRBV5-1 and TRBJ1-2; perhaps TRBD1 as D (5 bases). With 4 bases removed from V and 2 bases from J, the gap between germline ends came to 9 bases. This CDR3 region has 13 residues. CDR1 is SGHRS, CDR2 YFSETQ, per germline. Here the CDR3 DNA reads TGCGCCAGCAGCGACAGTCGGAACTATGGCTACACCTTC. Its translation: CASSDSRNYGYTF.

This chain joins TRBV5-1 and TRBJ2-3; 9 bases fit TRBD1. Losses at the gene ends were 5 bases for V and 0 bases for J; bases not matched to a gene: 1. From germline, CDR1 is SGHRS and CDR2 YFSETQ. The CDR3 totals 14 residues. The CDR3: CASSGTGSTDTQYF. The CDR3 DNA is TGCGCCAGCAGTGGGACAGGGAGCACAGATACGCAGTATTTT.

By frequency in the sample, this clone is medium-sized. The chain is built from TRBV2 and TRBJ2-4, with D tentatively TRBD1 (5 bases). The CDR3 is 14 residues long. V was pared by 6 bases and J by 9 bases, with 18 bases between. CDR1 is SNHLY and CDR2 is FYNNEI in the germline V gene. CDR3 coding DNA: TGTGCCAGCAGCCGCGACAGAGCTATTGGCATTCAGTACTTC. Its translation is CASSRDRAIGIQYF. Looking up the rest from reference TRBV2 and TRBJ2-4 gives the full variable domain: EPEVTQTPSHQVTQMGQEVILRCVPISNHLYFYWYRQILGQKVEFLVSFYNNEISEKSEIFDDQFSVERPDGSNFTLKIRSTKLEDSAMYFCASSRDRAIGIQYFGAGTRLSVL.

This rearrangement joins TRBV27 to TRBJ1-5; 8 nucleotides agree with TRBD1. There are 17 residues in the CDR3. CDR1 MNHEY and CDR2 SMNVEV come from the germline V gene (reference sequence). The V and J ends lost 3 bases and 7 bases, in that order; junction bases with no gene match: 14. In DNA, the CDR3 is TGTGCCAGCAGTTTTGGCGGACAGGGAGGGCATAGACAGCCCCAGCATTTT. This gives the protein CASSFGGQGGHRQPQHF.

The chain uses TRBV29-1 and TRBJ2-7; weak D call: TRBD2 (6 bases). CDR3 length equals 13 residues. Per the germline V gene, CDR1 is SQVTM and CDR2 is ANQGSEA. The CDR3 coding sequence is TGCAGTGCTGGGACTCCCGTCGTCGGCGAGCAGTACTTC. It codes for CSAGTPVVGEQYF.

The V gene is TRBV2, the J gene TRBJ1-1; TRBD1 matches at 7 bases. CDR1 and CDR2 from the germline V gene are SNHLY and FYNNEI. The CDR3 has 15 amino acids. V lost 2 bases to trimming and J lost 4 bases; unmatched junction nucleotides: 7. The CDR3, as DNA: TGTGCCAGCAGTGAACTGACAGGGAAGGGCACTGAAGCTTTCTTT. Translating gives CASSELTGKGTEAFF.

J is TRBJ1-4 and V is TRBV27, with 7 bases matching TRBD1. The CDR3 length is 11 residues. The germline V gene encodes CDR1 MNHEY and CDR2 SMNVEV (reference sequence). Trimming took 9 bases from V and 8 from J; bases not matched to a gene: 3. CDR3 in amino acids: CARRGPEKLFF. The CDR3 nucleotides are TGTGCCAGAAGGGGGCCGGAAAAACTGTTTTTT. The full variable domain, rest sourced from reference TRBV27 and TRBJ1-4, is EAQVTQNPRYLITVTGKKLTVTCSQNMNHEYMSWYRQDPGLGLRQIYYSMNVEVTDKGDVPEGYKVSRKEKRNFPLILESPSPNQTSLYFCARRGPEKLFFGSGTQLSVL.

This chain uses TRBV9 with TRBJ1-1, with D possibly TRBD1 on 5 matching bases. CDR1 is SGDLS and CDR2 is YYNGEE in the germline V gene. This CDR3 comprises 16 residues. Trimming stripped 4 bases from V and 1 base from J, with 17 bases between. The CDR3 DNA follows: TGTGCCAGCAGCCCGAGTCCGGGGGGAGCGAACACTGAAGCTTTCTTT. It translates to CASSPSPGGANTEAFF.

The CDR3, as DNA: TGTGCCAGCAGCTTAGCTCTAGCGGGAGTCCAGTACTTC. This gives the protein CASSLALAGVQYF. The chain joins TRBV7-9 to TRBJ2-5; 10 positions agree with TRBD2. CDR3 length: 13 residues. Trimming cost V 0 bases and J 10 bases; bases outside gene matches: 2. Germline CDR1 is SEHNR and CDR2 is FQNEAQ (reference sequence). Together with reference TRBV7-9 and TRBJ2-5, the CDR3 gives the full variable domain: DTGVSQNPRHKITKRGQNVTFRCDPISEHNRLYWYRQTLGQGPEFLTYFQNEAQLEKSRLLSDRFSAERPKGSFSTLEIQRTEQGDSAMYLCASSLALAGVQYFGPGTRLLVL.

The V and J genes are TRBV29-1 and TRBJ2-2; possible D gene TRBD2, 7 bases. Trimming removed 4 bases at V and 2 bases at J, with 11 bases between. Germline CDR1 is SQVTM and CDR2 is ANQGSEA. The CDR3 has 14 amino acids. The DNA for the CDR3 is TGCAGCGTTGGCGGGGGCTCTAACACCGGGGAGCTGTTTTTT. Translation: CSVGGGSNTGELFF.

This rearrangement joins TRBV6-1 to TRBJ1-6; 8 bases agree with TRBD1. V shed 5 bases and J 3 bases; nucleotides not matched to a gene: 3. The CDR3 totals 15 residues. Germline values: CDR1 MNHNS, CDR2 SASEGT. DNA for the CDR3: TGTGCCAGCAGTAAGGGACAGGTCTATAATTCACCCCTCCACTTT. This codes for CASSKGQVYNSPLHF.

This CDR3 reads CASSRQGNYGYTF. In DNA, the CDR3 is TGTGCCAGCAGCCGGCAGGGGAACTATGGCTACACCTTC. The rearrangement links TRBV9 to TRBJ1-2; a weak D match, TRBD1 (6 bases). The CDR3 has 13 residues. Germline lookup yields CDR1 SGDLS and CDR2 YYNGEE. Trimming removed 4 bases from V and 2 bases from J, with 9 bases in between. Full variable domain (missing parts from reference TRBV9 and TRBJ1-2): DSGVTQTPKHLITATGQRVTLRCSPRSGDLSVYWYQQSLDQGLQFLIQYYNGEERAKGNILERFSAQQFPDLHSELNLSSLELGDSALYFCASSRQGNYGYTFGSGTRLTVV.

The chain links TRBV9 to TRBJ1-2; possible D gene TRBD1, 6 bases. The V and J ends lost 3 bases and 3 bases respectively, with 12 bases between them. Germline lookup yields CDR1 SGDLS and CDR2 YYNGEE. The CDR3 spans 14 residues. This chain's CDR3 is CASSDHRVDYGYTF. The CDR3 coding sequence is TGTGCCAGCAGCGACCACAGGGTCGACTATGGCTACACCTTC.

The chain is built from TRBV6-5 and TRBJ1-2; 7 bases line up with TRBD1. Germline lookup yields CDR1 MNHEY and CDR2 SVGAGI. The CDR3 has 13 amino acids. Trimming at V came to 6 bases and at J to 7 bases, leaving 8 bases not matched to a gene. The CDR3 nucleotides are TGTGCCAGCAGCCGACAGGGAGGTGCTGGCTACACCTTC. It codes for CASSRQGGAGYTF.

This clone was detected only a few times. The chain couples TRBV30 to TRBJ2-5, with a possible D match to TRBD2 (5 bases). This CDR3 has 14 amino acids. The V end lost 0 bases, the J end lost 1 base, and 9 bases lay between the germline ends. CDR1 and CDR2 from the germline V gene are GTSNPN and SVGIG (reference sequence). CDR3 amino acids: CAWSVKAVQETQYF. In DNA form, the CDR3 reads TGTGCCTGGAGTGTAAAAGCGGTCCAAGAGACCCAGTACTTC.

The chain has TRBV10-2 and TRBJ1-1; 9 nucleotides line up with TRBD1. V was clipped by 0 bases and J by 4 bases; unmatched bases: 6. Germline V CDR1 and CDR2: WSHSY, SAAADI. CDR3 length: 16 amino acids. CDR3 bases: TGCGCCAGCAGTGAGTCACCCGGGACAGGGTCCACTGAAGCTTTCTTT. Translating gives CASSESPGTGSTEAFF.

The chain joins TRBV6-1 to TRBJ1-5; D gene ambiguous. Germline loops: CDR1 MNHNS, CDR2 SASEGT. Trimming left V 2 bases short and J 0 bases short, with 14 bases between. CDR3 length: 17 residues. The CDR3 loop reads CASSELGAVYSNQPQHF. In nucleotides, the CDR3 is TGTGCCAGCAGTGAATTAGGAGCCGTCTATAGCAATCAGCCCCAGCATTTT.

The V call is TRBV19, the J call TRBJ2-7, with 8 bases identical to TRBD1. The V gene end was trimmed by 0 bases and the J gene end by 2 bases; junction bases not matched to a gene: 3. Germline CDR1 and CDR2: LNHDA and SQIVND (reference sequence). The CDR3 covers 15 residues. CDR3 in amino acids: CASSIEGRGPYEQYF. The CDR3 region has the DNA TGTGCCAGTAGTATAGAGGGCAGGGGGCCCTACGAGCAGTACTTC.

V gene TRBV11-2 combines with J gene TRBJ2-7; tentative D call: TRBD1 (5 bases). Germline assignment: CDR1 SGHAT and CDR2 FQNNGV. V dropped 5 bases and J dropped 5 bases, with 16 bases sitting between them. The CDR3 is made up of 14 amino acids. Here the CDR3 reads CASSPGQGSHEQYF. The CDR3 bases are TGTGCCAGCAGCCCAGGGCAGGGAAGCCACGAGCAGTACTTC.

This clone was seen only a few times. This chain joins TRBV6-5 and TRBJ2-7; 7 nucleotides line up with TRBD1. J gave up 5 bases and V 10 bases, and 11 bases lay outside the gene matches. Germline V gene sequence: CDR1 MNHEY, CDR2 SVGAGI. There are 13 residues in the CDR3. Here the CDR3 reads CATRRPGTDEQYF. For the CDR3, the DNA is TGTGCCACCCGTCGACCCGGGACAGACGAGCAGTACTTC.

CDR3 in DNA: TGCGCCAGACCGGGACAGGGGGTTGCAACTAATGAAAAACTGTTTTTT. Translating gives CARPGQGVATNEKLFF. V and J are TRBV10-1 and TRBJ1-4, with 11 bases fitting TRBD1. The V and J ends lost 9 bases and 0 bases, in that order; junction bases with no gene match: 6. Germline-derived CDR1 and CDR2 are WNHNN and SYGVQD (reference sequence). The CDR3 has 16 residues.